The rows below give T cell receptor beta chains drawn from one sample of a study of vaccination effects on CD4 cells after COVID-19. Their antigens are not known. TCRdb's table, derived via immunoSEQ multiplex PCR, lists solely in-frame clones and lacks some. The repertoire holds around 70,000 clones, with roughly four fifths as singletons. Sequenced here: CD4+ T cells from PBMCs cultured without peptide, sampled before COVID-19 vaccination. The receptors derive from a human donor who received a COVID-19 vaccine. CDR3s include the opening cysteine and the closing phenylalanine or tryptophan. D genes are given only for firm matches. A row's size may be missing; if present it is once, few, many or a size class.

TRBV7-3	TRBJ2-3	.	TRBD2	TGTGCCAGCAGCAGGGGGACTAGCGGCACAGATACGCAGTATTTT	CASSRGTSGTDTQYF
TRBV20-1	TRBJ2-3	.	.	TGCAGTGCTAGTACCTACACAGATACGCAGTATTTT	CSASTYTDTQYF
TRBV5-4	TRBJ1-2	.	.	TGTGCCAGCAGCCGAGGGACGGCACAATATGGCTACACCTTC	CASSRGTAQYGYTF
TRBV5-1	TRBJ2-2	few	TRBD1	TGCGCCAGCAGTTTCGCCGGGACAGCGAACACCGGGGAGCTGTTTTTT	CASSFAGTANTGELFF
TRBV7-3	TRBJ1-5	.	TRBD1	TGTGCCAGCAGCTCAGGGGGAGGTCAGCCCCAGCATTTT	CASSSGGGQPQHF
TRBV5-8	TRBJ1-1	few	.	TGTGCCAGCCTTAGGGCGGGGGTTGGTTACACTGAAGCTTTCTTT	CASLRAGVGYTEAFF
TRBV18	TRBJ2-5	.	.	TGTGCCAGCTCACGGTACCAAGAGACCCAGTACTTC	CASSRYQETQYF
TRBV6-4	TRBJ2-1	.	.	TGTGCCAGAGAAACAGGGGAGCAGTTCTTC	CARETGEQFF
TRBV5-1	TRBJ1-5	few	.	TGCGCCAGCAGCTTGGAGGGTGGAGGTCAGCCCCAGCATTTT	CASSLEGGGQPQHF
TRBV28	TRBJ2-2	.	.	TGTGCCAGCAGTTTGTACAGGAACACCGGGGAGCTGTTTTTT	CASSLYRNTGELFF